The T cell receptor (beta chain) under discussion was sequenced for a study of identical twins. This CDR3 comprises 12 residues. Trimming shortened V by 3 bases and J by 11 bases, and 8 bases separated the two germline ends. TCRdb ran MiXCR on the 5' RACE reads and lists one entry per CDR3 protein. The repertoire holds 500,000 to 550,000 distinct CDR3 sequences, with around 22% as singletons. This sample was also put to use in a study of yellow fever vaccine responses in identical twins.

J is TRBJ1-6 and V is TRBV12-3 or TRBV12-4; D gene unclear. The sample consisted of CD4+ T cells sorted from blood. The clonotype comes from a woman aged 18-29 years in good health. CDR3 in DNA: TGTGCCAGCAGTTTCCGGGTTACACCCCTCCACTTT. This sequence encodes CASSFRVTPLHF.